Following are 22 T cell receptor beta chains from one sample sequenced in a study of molecular identifiers for immune sequencing clone quantification. TCRdb re-derived calls from the PCR reads in MiXCR, one entry per CDR3 protein. The sample records some 680,000 distinct CDR3 sequences, roughly 25% being singletons. Sequencing input: naive CD8+ T cells from blood, with Jurkat cell RNA spiked in. Noted subset: FACS-sorted CD8+CD4-CCR7+CD45RA+ naive T cells. The receptor source for this set is a human donor in good health. Some libraries in this study had Jurkat cell RNA spiked in.

This chain connects TRBV7-9 to TRBJ1-4; the D gene is possibly TRBD1 (6 bases). The CDR3 is 14 residues long. Between the trimmed V and J ends, which lost 1 base and 8 bases, there was a span of 11 bases. The germline V gene encodes CDR1 SEHNR and CDR2 FQNEAQ (reference sequence). DNA of the CDR3: TGTGCCAGCAGCTTAGACAGGGCTTCGGAAAAACTGTTTTTT. Its protein product is CASSLDRASEKLFF.

The chain joins TRBV19 to TRBJ2-7; 8 bases are a match to TRBD1. Looked up from germline, CDR1 is LNHDA and CDR2 is SQIVND (reference sequence). The CDR3 is 15 residues long. V was pared by 1 base and J by 2 bases, with 4 bases of the junction left unmatched. CDR3: CASSIGTGYAYEQYF. The CDR3 DNA sequence: TGTGCCAGTAGTATAGGGACAGGGTATGCCTACGAGCAGTACTTC.

About this clonotype: It may be a read error: a sequence one base away is much more abundant. The rearrangement joins TRBV2 to TRBJ1-4; 9 positions agree with TRBD1. Germline-derived CDR1 and CDR2 are SNHLY and FYNNEI. This CDR3 contains 15 residues. The junction had 7 bases not matched to a gene; V was cut back by 6 bases and J by 5 bases. The CDR3, as DNA: TGTGCCAGCAGCCACCGGGACAGGGTCAATGAAAAACTGTTTTTT. Its translation is CASSHRDRVNEKLFF. The variable domain in full, completed from reference TRBV2 and TRBJ1-4, reads EPEVTQTPSHQVTQMGQEVILRCVPISNHLYFYWYRQILGQKVEFLVSFYNNEISEKSEIFDDQFSVERPDGSNFTLKIRSTKLEDSAMYFCASSHRDRVNEKLFFGSGTQLSVL.

This sequence joins TRBV2 and TRBJ2-5, with 8 positions matching TRBD1. Germline V gives CDR1 SNHLY, CDR2 FYNNEI. V dropped 8 bases and J dropped 5; count of bases not matched to a gene: 4. This CDR3 is 12 amino acids long. The CDR3 sequence is CASGTGLETQYF. The CDR3 region has the DNA TGTGCCAGCGGGACAGGCTTGGAGACCCAGTACTTC.

V and J are TRBV6-5 and TRBJ2-1; 11 nucleotides agree with TRBD2. The V segment lost 5 bases and the J segment 8 bases; nucleotides outside the gene matches: 8. The CDR3 contains 15 residues. Germline CDR1 MNHEY, CDR2 SVGAGI. The CDR3 nucleotides are TGTGCCAGCAGTCCCCTAGCGGGAGGATACGATGAGCAGTTCTTC. It translates to CASSPLAGGYDEQFF.

This clonotype is a singleton in its sample. V gene TRBV6-2 or TRBV6-3 combines with J gene TRBJ2-1; D is unresolved. V lost 2 bases and J 4 bases, leaving 12 bases between the germline ends. The CDR3 runs 15 residues. The germline CDR1 and CDR2 sequences are MNHEY and SVGEGT. The CDR3 DNA is TGTGCCAGCAGTTACACCGAGACCCCATACAATGAGCAGTTCTTC. Protein sequence: CASSYTETPYNEQFF.

A note on this clonotype: Lacking the conserved final phenylalanine or tryptophan, this CDR3 likely reflects a read error. V usage is TRBV12-3 or TRBV12-4 and J usage is TRBJ2-7; D may be TRBD2 (6 bases). The ends were cut back, 6 bases at V and 2 bases at J, with 14 bases in the middle. The CDR3 consists of 14 residues. CDR3 amino acids: CASRPHGGPYEQYL. The CDR3 DNA follows: TGTGCCAGCAGACCACACGGGGGACCCTACGAGCAGTACCTC.

Details on this clonotype: A read error may explain this, as a much larger clone is one base away. V and J are TRBV3-1 and TRBJ2-7; D is ambiguous. Trimming pared 1 base from V and 3 bases from J, leaving 13 bases between. Germline V gene data show CDR1 as LGHDT and CDR2 as YNNKEL (reference sequence). The CDR3 extends over 15 amino acids. The CDR3 here is CASSQVGRAYYEQYF. The DNA of the CDR3 is TGTGCCAGCAGCCAAGTGGGTAGGGCGTACTACGAGCAGTACTTC.

This clonotype was observed at least ten times. The J gene is TRBJ2-7, the V gene TRBV7-2; weak D call: TRBD2 (5 bases). The CDR3 runs to 14 residues. Between the trimmed V and J ends, which lost 3 bases and 3 bases, there was a span of 12 bases. CDR1 and CDR2 from the germline V gene are SGHTA and FQGNSA. CDR3 region: CASSFGERNYEQYF. CDR3 in DNA: TGTGCCAGCAGCTTCGGAGAGCGGAACTACGAGCAGTACTTC.

The chain is built from TRBV16 and TRBJ1-1; D gene uncertain. The CDR3 has 17 amino acids. CDR1 and CDR2 from the germline V gene are KGHSY and FQNENV. The V gene lost 0 bases and the J gene lost 4 bases, with 18 bases spanning the gap. The DNA for the CDR3 is TGTGCCAGCAGCCAATCGACGGGATTGGGAGTGAGCACTGAAGCTTTCTTT. Amino acids: CASSQSTGLGVSTEAFF.

Comment on this clonotype: This clone may be a read error of a much larger clone one base away. The rearrangement uses TRBV4-3 and TRBJ1-2; 8 positions agree with TRBD1. Trimming cost V 3 bases and J 6 bases; bases outside gene matches: 15. This CDR3 has 17 residues. The germline V gene has CDR1 LGHNA and CDR2 YSLEER. CDR3 residues: CASSQIILRGRDNGYTF. Here the CDR3 DNA reads TGCGCCAGCAGCCAGATTATCCTCAGGGGGCGAGACAATGGCTACACCTTC.

This clonotype was observed at least ten times. The rearrangement uses TRBV28 and TRBJ1-1; D is undetermined. Between the trimmed V and J ends, which lost 6 bases and 4 bases, there was a span of 12 bases. This CDR3 is 13 amino acids long. Per the germline V gene, CDR1 is MDHEN and CDR2 is SYDVKM. CDR3 nucleotide sequence: TGTGCCAGCAGCGATAACATAGGCACTGAAGCTTTCTTT. Its protein product is CASSDNIGTEAFF. The full variable domain, its missing parts supplied by reference TRBV28 and TRBJ1-1, is DVKVTQSSRYLVKRTGEKVFLECVQDMDHENMFWYRQDPGLGLRLIYFSYDVKMKEKGDIPEGYSVSREKKERFSLILESASTNQTSMYLCASSDNIGTEAFFGQGTRLTVV.

Concerning this clonotype: The CDR3 ends on some other residue instead of the conserved phenylalanine or tryptophan, so this is likely a read error. The chain has TRBV28 and TRBJ1-1; TRBD1 matches 9 bases. This CDR3 comprises 17 residues. Germline V gene lookup returns CDR1 MDHEN and CDR2 SYDVKM. J gave up 1 base and V 3 bases, and 9 bases lay outside the gene matches. The CDR3 spells CASSLRMGQGQNTEAFS. DNA of the CDR3: TGTGCCAGCAGTTTGCGTATGGGACAGGGACAGAACACTGAAGCTTTCTCT.

This clonotype occurred many times. The chain employs TRBV4-3 and TRBJ2-5; 11 bases line up with TRBD2. The germline V gene encodes CDR1 LGHNA and CDR2 YSLEER. The CDR3 contains 16 residues. V shed 0 bases, J shed 9 bases, and the junction held 9 bases outside the gene matches. CDR3 nucleotides: TGCGCCAGCAGCCAAGATCTCGGACTAGCGGGTTGGGCCCAGTACTTC. Its protein product is CASSQDLGLAGWAQYF.

This clonotype has ten or more counts. V usage is TRBV4-2 and J usage is TRBJ2-3, with 10 nucleotides matching TRBD2. This CDR3 is built from 17 residues. CDR1 and CDR2 (germline): LGHNA, YNFKEQ. V shed 3 bases and J 2 bases; nucleotides not matched to a gene: 8. The CDR3, as DNA: TGTGCCAGCAGCCAGGCGGGACTAGCGTCACTCACAGATACGCAGTATTTT. It codes for CASSQAGLASLTDTQYF.

This clonotype was seen more than once but under ten times. The V and J genes are TRBV4-3 and TRBJ2-1; the match to TRBD2 covers 7 bases. This CDR3 spans 18 amino acids. Germline CDR1 is LGHNA and CDR2 is YSLEER. V trimming: 1 base; J trimming: 2 bases; junction bases outside the gene matches: 11. CDR3 sequence: CASSQASPGGFTYNEQFF. The CDR3 coding sequence is TGCGCCAGCAGCCAAGCTTCGCCGGGAGGTTTCACCTACAATGAGCAGTTCTTC.

V is TRBV2 and J is TRBJ2-1; maybe TRBD2 (6 bases). From germline, CDR1 is SNHLY and CDR2 FYNNEI. The V gene lost 3 bases and the J gene lost 0 bases, with 9 bases spanning the gap. The CDR3 is made up of 15 amino acids. The CDR3 DNA reads as TGTGCCAGCAGTGACGGAGGGAGCTCCTACAATGAGCAGTTCTTC. It translates to CASSDGGSSYNEQFF. The full variable domain, its missing parts supplied by reference TRBV2 and TRBJ2-1, is EPEVTQTPSHQVTQMGQEVILRCVPISNHLYFYWYRQILGQKVEFLVSFYNNEISEKSEIFDDQFSVERPDGSNFTLKIRSTKLEDSAMYFCASSDGGSSYNEQFFGPGTRLTVL.

Note on this clonotype: This could be a read error, since a much larger clone is one nucleotide away. The chain uses TRBV4-1 and TRBJ2-1; no clear D gene. This CDR3 is built from 14 residues. V was clipped by 1 base and J by 10 bases, with 14 bases between them. Per the germline V gene, CDR1 is MGHRA and CDR2 is YSYEKL. The CDR3 loop reads CASSQVARSYEQFF. The CDR3, as DNA: TGCGCCAGCAGCCAAGTTGCCCGCTCGTACGAGCAGTTCTTC.

This clonotype was counted between two and nine times. J is TRBJ1-4 and V is TRBV10-3, with D possibly being TRBD1 (5 bases). The CDR3 has 13 amino acids. Germline values: CDR1 ENHRY, CDR2 SYGVKD. Trimming stripped 2 bases from V and 5 bases from J, with 6 bases between. CDR3 sequence reads: CAISEDRNEKLFF. For the CDR3, the DNA is TGTGCCATCAGTGAGGACAGAAATGAAAAACTGTTTTTT.

The table lists this clonotype with many counts. This sequence joins TRBV7-9 and TRBJ2-1; D might be TRBD1 (5 bases). Trimming took 1 base from V and 8 from J, leaving 21 bases between them. The CDR3 totals 17 residues. CDR1 is SEHNR, CDR2 FQNEAQ, per germline (reference sequence). The CDR3 protein is CASSLGRGNTWPDEQFF. The CDR3 DNA reads as TGTGCCAGCAGCTTAGGAAGGGGCAACACCTGGCCGGATGAGCAGTTCTTC.

This clonotype was observed many times. The V call is TRBV28, the J call TRBJ2-3; D remains ambiguous. V was cut by 5 bases and J by 4 bases, with 13 bases left in between. Germline values: CDR1 MDHEN, CDR2 SYDVKM. The CDR3 has 14 residues. In nucleotides, the CDR3 is TGTGCCAGCAGTCTGGTGGCGAACCCAGATACGCAGTATTTT. Its protein product is CASSLVANPDTQYF.

A word on this clonotype: A much more abundant neighbour one base away suggests this may be a read error. The chain couples TRBV27 to TRBJ1-1; unclear D gene. CDR3 size: 14 residues. CDR1 and CDR2 from the germline V gene are MNHEY and SMNVEV (reference sequence). The DNA for the CDR3 is TGTGCCAGCAATTTATCTGGGGTCGACACTGAAGCTTTCTTT. Translating gives CASNLSGVDTEAFF.